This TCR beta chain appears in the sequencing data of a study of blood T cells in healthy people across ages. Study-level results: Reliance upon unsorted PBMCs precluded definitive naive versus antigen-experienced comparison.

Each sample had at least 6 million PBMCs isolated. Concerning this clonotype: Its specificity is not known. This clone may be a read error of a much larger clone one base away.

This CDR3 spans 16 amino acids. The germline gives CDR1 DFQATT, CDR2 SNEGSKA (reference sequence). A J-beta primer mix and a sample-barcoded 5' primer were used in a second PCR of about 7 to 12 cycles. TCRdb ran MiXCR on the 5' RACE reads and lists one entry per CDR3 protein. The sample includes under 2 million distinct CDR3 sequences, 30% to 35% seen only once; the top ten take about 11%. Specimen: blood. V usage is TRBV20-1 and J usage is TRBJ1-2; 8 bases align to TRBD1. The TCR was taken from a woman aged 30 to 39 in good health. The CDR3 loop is CSARDKGQAYNYVYTF. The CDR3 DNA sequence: TGCAGTGCTAGAGATAAGGGACAGGCTTATAACTATGTCTACACCTTC.